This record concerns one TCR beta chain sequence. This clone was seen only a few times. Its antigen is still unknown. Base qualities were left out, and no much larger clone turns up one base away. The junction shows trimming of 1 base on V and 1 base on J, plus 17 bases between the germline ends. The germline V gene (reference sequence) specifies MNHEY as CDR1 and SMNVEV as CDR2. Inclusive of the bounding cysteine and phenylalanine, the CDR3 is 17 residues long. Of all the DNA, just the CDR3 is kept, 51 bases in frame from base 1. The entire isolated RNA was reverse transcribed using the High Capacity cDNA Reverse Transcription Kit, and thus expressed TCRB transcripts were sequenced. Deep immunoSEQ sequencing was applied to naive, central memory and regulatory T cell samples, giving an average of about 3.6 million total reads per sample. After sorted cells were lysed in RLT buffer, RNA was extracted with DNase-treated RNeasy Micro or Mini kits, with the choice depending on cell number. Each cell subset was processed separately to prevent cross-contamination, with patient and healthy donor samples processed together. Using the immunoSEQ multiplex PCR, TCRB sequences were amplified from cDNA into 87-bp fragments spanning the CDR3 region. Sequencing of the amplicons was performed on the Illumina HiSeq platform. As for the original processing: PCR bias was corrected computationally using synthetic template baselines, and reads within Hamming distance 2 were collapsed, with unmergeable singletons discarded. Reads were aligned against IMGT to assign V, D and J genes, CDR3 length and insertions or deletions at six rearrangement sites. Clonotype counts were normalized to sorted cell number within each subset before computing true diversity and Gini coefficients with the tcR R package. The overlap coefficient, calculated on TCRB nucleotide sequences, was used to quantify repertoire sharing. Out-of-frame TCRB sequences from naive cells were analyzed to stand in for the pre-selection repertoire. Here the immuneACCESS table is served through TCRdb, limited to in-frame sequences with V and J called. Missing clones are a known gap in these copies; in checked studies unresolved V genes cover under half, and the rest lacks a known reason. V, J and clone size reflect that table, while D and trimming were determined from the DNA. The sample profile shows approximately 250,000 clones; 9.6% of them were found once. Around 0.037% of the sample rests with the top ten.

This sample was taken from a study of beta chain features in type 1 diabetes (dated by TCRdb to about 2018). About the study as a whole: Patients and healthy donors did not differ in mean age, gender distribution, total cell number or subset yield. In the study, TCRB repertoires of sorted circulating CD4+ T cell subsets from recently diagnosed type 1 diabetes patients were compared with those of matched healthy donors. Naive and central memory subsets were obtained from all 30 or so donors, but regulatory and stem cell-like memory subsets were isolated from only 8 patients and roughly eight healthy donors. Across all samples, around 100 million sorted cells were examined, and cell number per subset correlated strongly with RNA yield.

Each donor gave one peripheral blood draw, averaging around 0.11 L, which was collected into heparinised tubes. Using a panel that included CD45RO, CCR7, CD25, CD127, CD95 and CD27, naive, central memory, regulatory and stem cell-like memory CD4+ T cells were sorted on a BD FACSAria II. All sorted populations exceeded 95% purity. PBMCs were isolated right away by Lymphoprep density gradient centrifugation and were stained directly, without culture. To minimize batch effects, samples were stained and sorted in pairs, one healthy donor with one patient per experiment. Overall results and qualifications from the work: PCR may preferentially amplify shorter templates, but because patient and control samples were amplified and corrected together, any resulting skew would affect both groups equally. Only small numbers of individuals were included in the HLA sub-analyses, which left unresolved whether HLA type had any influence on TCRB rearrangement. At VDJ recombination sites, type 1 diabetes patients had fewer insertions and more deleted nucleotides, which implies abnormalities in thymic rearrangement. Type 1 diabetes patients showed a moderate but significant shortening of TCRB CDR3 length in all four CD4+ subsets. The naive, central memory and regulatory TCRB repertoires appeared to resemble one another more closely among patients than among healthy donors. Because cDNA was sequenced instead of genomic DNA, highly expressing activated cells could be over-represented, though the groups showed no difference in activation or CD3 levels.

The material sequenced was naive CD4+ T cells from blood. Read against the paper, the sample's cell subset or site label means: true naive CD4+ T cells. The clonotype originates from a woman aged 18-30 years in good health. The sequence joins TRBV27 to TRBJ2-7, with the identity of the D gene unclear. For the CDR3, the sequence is CASSLLAGPRSSYEQYF. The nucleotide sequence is TGTGCCAGCAGTTTATTGGCTGGGCCCCGAAGTTCCTACGAGCAGTACTTC.